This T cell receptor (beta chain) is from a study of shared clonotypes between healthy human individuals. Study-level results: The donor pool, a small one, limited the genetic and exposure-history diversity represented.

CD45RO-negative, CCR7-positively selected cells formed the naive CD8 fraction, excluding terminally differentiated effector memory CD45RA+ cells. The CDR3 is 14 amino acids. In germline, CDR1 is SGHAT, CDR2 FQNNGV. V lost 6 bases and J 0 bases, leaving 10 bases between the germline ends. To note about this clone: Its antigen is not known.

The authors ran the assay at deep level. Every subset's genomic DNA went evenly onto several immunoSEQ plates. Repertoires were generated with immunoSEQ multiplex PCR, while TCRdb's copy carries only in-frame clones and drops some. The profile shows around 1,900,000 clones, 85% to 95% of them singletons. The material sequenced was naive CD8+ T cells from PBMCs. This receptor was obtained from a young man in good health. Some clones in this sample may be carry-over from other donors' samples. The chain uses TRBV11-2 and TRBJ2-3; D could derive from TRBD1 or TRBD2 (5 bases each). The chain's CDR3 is CASSGGPSTDTQYF. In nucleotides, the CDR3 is TGTGCCAGCAGTGGGGGACCTAGCACAGATACGCAGTATTTT.